Presented here are 24 T cell receptor beta chains from one specimen sequenced in a study of CD8+ T cells in alopecia areata. Following RNA extraction, reverse transcription yielded cDNA that acted as the sequencing template. Sequencing used immunoSEQ multiplex PCR; TCRdb keeps in-frame clones, though not all of them. This sample has 150,000 or so clones, with roughly 50% found just once. Sequenced sample: CD4+ T cells sorted from blood. All receptors derive from a human donor in good health.

This rearrangement joins TRBV5-1 to TRBJ1-1; TRBD1 is a possible D gene (6 bases). Trimming cost V 2 bases and J 1 base, with 15 bases left between them. Per germline, CDR1 SGHRS and CDR2 YFSETQ. The CDR3 contains 16 residues. DNA of the CDR3: TGCGCCAGCAGCTTCATAGCTGGGGGCCAGAACACTGAAGCTTTCTTT. It encodes CASSFIAGGQNTEAFF.

This clone appeared a few times. V gene TRBV30 combines with J gene TRBJ1-4; a weak D match, TRBD1 (6 bases). The CDR3 extends over 14 amino acids. With 8 bases removed from V and 8 bases from J, the gap between germline ends came to 21 bases. Germline CDR1 GTSNPN, CDR2 SVGIG (reference sequence). CDR3 bases: TGTGCCGGATCACAGGGACGAGGCGGGGAAAAACTGTTTTTT. Protein: CAGSQGRGGEKLFF.

This clone has just a few counts. This chain links TRBV18 with TRBJ1-1, with TRBD1 matching over 7 bases. This CDR3 has 14 residues. Germline values: CDR1 KGHSH, CDR2 LQKENI. Unmatched junction bases numbered 5, after V lost 6 bases and J lost 1 base. The CDR3 nucleotides read TGTGCCAGCTCTCTTGGACAGGCGAACACTGAAGCTTTCTTT. Translation: CASSLGQANTEAFF.

This chain connects TRBV7-2 to TRBJ1-2, with TRBD1 matching 8 bases. V was clipped by 4 bases and J by 4 bases; unmatched bases: 2. The CDR3 runs to 13 residues. Germline values: CDR1 SGHTA, CDR2 FQGNSA. This chain's CDR3 is CASSYDRGYGYTF. CDR3 nucleotide sequence: TGTGCCAGCAGCTATGACAGGGGCTATGGCTACACCTTC.

The chain joins TRBV30 to TRBJ1-1; D uncertain. The germline CDR1 and CDR2 sequences are GTSNPN and SVGIG (reference sequence). The V end was cut by 0 bases, the J end by 10 bases, with 12 bases between. CDR3 length equals 12 residues. CDR3 nucleotide sequence: TGTGCCTGGAGTGTACGTCTTGTGGGAGCTTTCTTT. Translation: CAWSVRLVGAFF.

The chain is built from TRBV7-3 and TRBJ2-3; D is perhaps TRBD2 (5 bases). This CDR3 is built from 17 residues. With 2 bases removed from V and 2 bases from J, the gap between germline ends came to 17 bases. Germline loops: CDR1 SGHTA, CDR2 FQGTGA. CDR3 coding DNA: TGTGCCAGCAGCTTACCCCCCCGCGGGTGGAACACAGATACGCAGTATTTT. It translates to CASSLPPRGWNTDTQYF.

Here the CDR3 reads CANQSRDRERGDTQYF. The CDR3 coding sequence is TGCGCCAACCAGTCCCGGGACAGGGAACGAGGAGATACGCAGTATTTT. The chain couples TRBV23-1 to TRBJ2-3; TRBD1 agrees at 9 bases. TRBV23-1 qualifies as an ORF whose function is uncertain. With 10 bases clipped from V and 5 bases from J, the junction kept 16 bases outside the gene matches. CDR3 size: 16 residues.

In this sample, this clone turned up once. The chain uses TRBV4-1 and TRBJ2-1; 10 bases are shared with TRBD2. Germline CDR1 MGHRA, CDR2 YSYEKL. The CDR3 loop spans 14 amino acids. The trim removed 10 bases at V and 7 bases at J, leaving 10 bases unmatched. This chain's CDR3 is CATPPGLASNEQFF. The CDR3 bases are TGCGCCACCCCTCCGGGACTAGCGAGTAATGAGCAGTTCTTC.

The table lists this clone with a few counts. This chain uses TRBV5-6 with TRBJ2-7; D perhaps matches TRBD1 (6 bases). CDR1 and CDR2 (germline): SGHDT, YYEEEE. Trimming took off 2 bases at V and 1 base at J, with 13 bases between the two ends. CDR3 size: 15 residues. DNA of the CDR3: TGTGCCAGCAGCTTCGGGGACAAAAGTTCCTACGAGCAGTACTTC. This translates into CASSFGDKSSYEQYF.

This clone was detected only a few times. The V gene is TRBV7-9, the J gene TRBJ2-2, with unresolved D. Germline V CDR1 and CDR2: SEHNR, FQNEAQ (reference sequence). V was trimmed by 2 bases and J by 0 bases, leaving 7 bases between them. The CDR3 extends over 15 amino acids. The CDR3 DNA is TGTGCCAGCAGCTTAAAGAAAGCGAACACCGGGGAGCTGTTTTTT. This sequence encodes CASSLKKANTGELFF.

This clone has only a few counts. This chain joins TRBV25-1 and TRBJ2-6; the D gene is possibly TRBD1 (6 bases). Trimming pared 8 bases from V and 0 bases from J, leaving 11 bases between. Germline V gene sequence: CDR1 MGHDK, CDR2 SYGVNS. The CDR3 spans 15 residues. CDR3 sequence reads: CASEETGSGANVLTF. In nucleotides, the CDR3 is TGTGCCAGCGAGGAGACAGGCTCTGGGGCCAACGTCCTGACTTTC.

This clone was seen only a few times. The V call is TRBV29-1, the J call TRBJ1-1; D possibly corresponds to TRBD1 (5 bases). CDR1 and CDR2 from the germline V gene are SQVTM and ANQGSEA. Trimming removed 1 base from V and 4 bases from J, with 13 bases in between. The CDR3 sequence is 14 residues long. In DNA form, the CDR3 reads TGCAGCGTTGAAGGACAGAGGGCGGGCACTGAAGCTTTCTTT. Translated: CSVEGQRAGTEAFF.

This clone has ten or more counts. This chain connects TRBV7-2 to TRBJ2-6, with 9 bases matching TRBD1. V dropped 4 bases and J dropped 2; count of bases not matched to a gene: 6. Looked up from germline, CDR1 is SGHTA and CDR2 is FQGNSA. The CDR3 loop spans 17 amino acids. The CDR3 is CASSSNTGGAGANVLTF. CDR3 sequence (DNA): TGTGCCAGCAGCTCAAATACAGGGGGCGCTGGGGCCAACGTCCTGACTTTC.

The rearrangement links TRBV7-2 to TRBJ1-2; TRBD1 matches at 7 bases. Germline V CDR1 and CDR2: SGHTA, FQGNSA. Losses at the gene ends were 3 bases for V and 4 bases for J; bases not matched to a gene: 5. There are 14 residues in the CDR3. CDR3 nucleotides: TGTGCCAGCAGCTTTGACAGGGCCTCCTATGGCTACACCTTC. Its translation is CASSFDRASYGYTF.

This chain uses TRBV6-5 with TRBJ1-5; D not certain. Germline values: CDR1 MNHEY, CDR2 SVGAGI. Trimming stripped 6 bases from V and 3 bases from J, with 9 bases between. This CDR3 spans 13 amino acids. CDR3 coding DNA: TGTGCCAGCAGACCGGGTCTCAATCAGCCCCAGCATTTT. Protein product: CASRPGLNQPQHF.

This chain uses TRBV25-1 with TRBJ1-2; possible D gene TRBD1, 6 bases. Germline CDR1 is MGHDK and CDR2 is SYGVNS. The CDR3 is 15 amino acids. V lost 3 bases and J 4 bases, leaving 15 bases between the germline ends. The CDR3 coding sequence is TGTGCCAGCAGTGACCCCAGGGGAGCAGGCTATGGCTACACCTTC. Its protein is CASSDPRGAGYGYTF.

The chain is built from TRBV2 and TRBJ2-2; D unclear. Trimming pared 6 bases from V and 8 bases from J, leaving 7 bases between. This CDR3 comprises 11 residues. Germline loops: CDR1 SNHLY, CDR2 FYNNEI. CDR3 sequence reads: CASREIGELFF. In DNA, the CDR3 is TGTGCCAGCAGAGAGATAGGGGAGCTGTTTTTT.

This clone was seen a handful of times. J is TRBJ1-2 and V is TRBV30, with D unclear. CDR1 is GTSNPN, CDR2 SVGIG, per germline (reference sequence). There are 15 residues in the CDR3. Trimming removed 2 bases at V and 2 bases at J, with 15 bases between. CDR3: CAWSRDRLQNYGYTF. In nucleotides, the CDR3 is TGTGCCTGGAGTCGTGACCGACTACAAAACTATGGCTACACCTTC.

The chain links TRBV29-1 to TRBJ2-7; tentatively, D is TRBD2 (5 bases). The CDR3 is made up of 10 amino acids. CDR1 is SQVTM, CDR2 ANQGSEA, per germline. V lost 4 bases to trimming and J lost 6 bases, with 7 bases between them. In nucleotides, the CDR3 is TGCAGCGTTGCTGGGAGCGAGCAGTACTTC. This gives the protein CSVAGSEQYF.

CDR3 coding DNA: TGTGCCAGCAGTTACAACAGCAATCAGCCCCAGCATTTT. Residues: CASSYNSNQPQHF. This chain connects TRBV6-5 to TRBJ1-5, with no clear D. Trimming pared 2 bases from V and 1 base from J, leaving 3 bases between. Germline V lookup: CDR1 MNHEY, CDR2 SVGAGI. The CDR3 is 13 residues long.

This chain uses TRBV13 with TRBJ1-5, with 8 bases aligning to TRBD1. V gave up 4 bases and J gave up 6 bases; unmatched junction bases: 8. The CDR3 is made up of 15 amino acids. The germline CDR1 and CDR2 sequences are PRHDT and FYEKMQ (reference sequence). Here the CDR3 DNA reads TGTGCCAGCAGCTCGGACAGGGAGGCCGGTCAGCCCCAGCATTTT. Amino acids: CASSSDREAGQPQHF.

The chain has TRBV4-1 and TRBJ1-1; D not resolved. From germline, CDR1 is MGHRA and CDR2 YSYEKL. The CDR3 is 13 amino acids. Trimming took 0 bases from V and 5 from J, leaving 7 bases between them. In DNA form, the CDR3 reads TGCGCCAGCAGCCAAGATATTTGGACTGAAGCTTTCTTT. Translating it yields CASSQDIWTEAFF.

The V gene is TRBV4-1, the J gene TRBJ1-2, with D perhaps matching TRBD1 (6 bases). From germline, CDR1 is MGHRA and CDR2 YSYEKL. This CDR3 contains 14 residues. V lost 8 bases and J lost 4, with 17 bases in between. The CDR3 DNA follows: TGCGCCAGCGCTCAGGGGCCCCGGCGCTATGGCTACACCTTC. The encoded protein is CASAQGPRRYGYTF.

In its sample, this clone was seen once. The chain employs TRBV6-6 and TRBJ2-5; the D gene is possibly TRBD2 (6 bases). CDR1 and CDR2 (germline): MNHNY, SVGAGI (reference sequence). V lost 2 bases and J lost 2, with 15 bases in between. This CDR3 has 16 residues. CDR3 protein: CASSYTAGRRQETQYF. In DNA, the CDR3 is TGTGCCAGCAGTTACACGGCGGGACGTCGTCAAGAGACCCAGTACTTC.